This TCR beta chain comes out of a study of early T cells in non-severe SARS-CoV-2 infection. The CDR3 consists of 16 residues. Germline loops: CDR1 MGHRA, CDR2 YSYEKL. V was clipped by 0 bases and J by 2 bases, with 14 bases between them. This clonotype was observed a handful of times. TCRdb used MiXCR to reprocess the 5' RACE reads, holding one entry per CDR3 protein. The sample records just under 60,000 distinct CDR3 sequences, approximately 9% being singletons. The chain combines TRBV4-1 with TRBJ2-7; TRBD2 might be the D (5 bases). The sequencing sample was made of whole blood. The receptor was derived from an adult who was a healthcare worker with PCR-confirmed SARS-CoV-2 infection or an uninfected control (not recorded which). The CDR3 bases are TGCGCCAGCAGCCAAGATCTCTCAGGACTCACCTACGAGCAGTACTTC. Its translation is CASSQDLSGLTYEQYF.